The 8 T cell receptor beta chains below were found in one sample sequenced in a study of T cell responses to AZD1222 COVID-19 vaccine. Sequencing used immunoSEQ multiplex PCR; TCRdb keeps in-frame clones, though not all of them. The repertoire holds 130,000 to 150,000 clones, with approximately 85% as singletons. The sequenced sample was peripheral blood, obtained 28 days after the second dose of the MenACWY control vaccine. All receptors come from an adult who received the MenACWY meningococcal vaccine as a control.

The chain is built from TRBV19 and TRBJ2-7; 10 bases are a match to TRBD1. Losses at the gene ends were 7 bases for V and 5 bases for J; bases not matched to a gene: 8. The CDR3 sequence is 14 residues long. Looked up from germline, CDR1 is LNHDA and CDR2 is SQIVND (reference sequence). CDR3 DNA: TGTGCCAGTATGCGGACAGGGGGAGGAAACGAGCAGTACTTC. Encoded protein: CASMRTGGGNEQYF. The complete variable domain, with remaining parts taken from reference TRBV19 and TRBJ2-7, reads DGGITQSPKYLFRKEGQNVTLSCEQNLNHDAMYWYRQDPGQGLRLIYYSQIVNDFQKGDIAEGYSVSREKKESFPLTVTSAQKNPTAFYLCASMRTGGGNEQYFGPGTRLTVT.

J is TRBJ1-2 and V is TRBV12-3 or TRBV12-4; D is perhaps TRBD1 (5 bases). The ends were cut back, 4 bases at V and 7 bases at J, with 7 bases in the middle. The CDR3 length is 11 residues. CDR3 DNA sequence: TGTGCCAGCAGTTCAGGGTCTGGCTACACCTTC. Translated, it gives CASSSGSGYTF.

This chain joins TRBV10-3 and TRBJ1-4, with D possibly being TRBD1 (5 bases). CDR3 size: 14 residues. Germline V lookup: CDR1 ENHRY, CDR2 SYGVKD. V was cut by 10 bases and J by 5 bases, with 17 bases left in between. The CDR3, as DNA: TGTGCCACCAGGGTAGACGGGGGAAATGAAAAACTGTTTTTT. This encodes CATRVDGGNEKLFF.

V and J are TRBV2 and TRBJ1-6; unclear D gene. Germline CDR1 is SNHLY and CDR2 is FYNNEI. CDR3 size: 15 residues. Trimming cost V 4 bases and J 1 base, with 8 bases left between them. Here the CDR3 DNA reads TGTGCCAGCAGTGTACTAGGGTCCTATAATTCACCCCTCCACTTT. This sequence encodes CASSVLGSYNSPLHF.

V and J are TRBV5-1 and TRBJ1-6; no definite D call. There are 14 residues in the CDR3. The ends were cut back, 0 bases at V and 7 bases at J, with 8 bases in the middle. Per germline, CDR1 SGHRS and CDR2 YFSETQ. The DNA for the CDR3 is TGCGCCAGCAGCTTGGAATCCGGAAATTCACCCCTCCACTTT. Residues: CASSLESGNSPLHF.

This rearrangement joins TRBV19 to TRBJ2-7; the match to TRBD2 covers 9 bases. Looked up from germline, CDR1 is LNHDA and CDR2 is SQIVND (reference sequence). Trimming took 5 bases from V and 0 from J; bases not matched to a gene: 8. This CDR3 is 16 amino acids long. The CDR3 DNA is TGTGCCAGTAGTCCTCCTAGCGGGAAAAGCTCCTACGAGCAGTACTTC. It specifies CASSPPSGKSSYEQYF.

The genes are TRBV28 and TRBJ2-1; 11 nucleotides line up with TRBD2. The CDR3 spans 16 residues. V lost 5 bases and J lost 4; bases outside the gene matches: 7. CDR1 is MDHEN, CDR2 SYDVKM, per germline. The CDR3 DNA follows: TGTGCCAGCAGTCCCGACGTAGCGGGGGGGTACAATGAGCAGTTCTTC. Its translation: CASSPDVAGGYNEQFF.

This chain connects TRBV3-1 (or the pseudogene TRBV3-2) to TRBJ1-1; TRBD1 aligns across 9 bases. CDR1 and CDR2 (germline): LGHDT, YNNKEL (reference sequence). With 5 bases clipped from V and 5 bases from J, the junction kept 3 bases outside the gene matches. The CDR3 contains 13 residues. The CDR3 loop reads CASSYRGPTEAFF. The CDR3 nucleotides are TGTGCCAGCAGCTACAGGGGGCCGACTGAAGCTTTCTTT.